Presented here are 22 T cell receptor beta chains from one specimen sequenced in a study of identical twins (dated by TCRdb to the mid-2010s). Receptor libraries were prepared by 5' RACE. The run used an Illumina HiSeq 2000. TCRdb trimmed the raw reads at Q25, called clones with MiXCR and kept productive beta chains. Merged by CDR3 protein, the rows form single entries marked with the most common genes and DNA. This sample lists hundreds of thousands of distinct CDR3 sequences; around an eighth were detected once. The ten top clones hold approximately 8.2% of the sample. The sequencing sample was made of memory (CD45RO+) T cells sorted from blood. Reading the label with the study, this specimen's cell subset or site is: CD45RO+ enriched T cells. The receptor source for this set is a woman aged 18-29 years in good health.

The gene calls are TRBV7-8 and TRBJ2-1; 9 positions match TRBD2. Unmatched junction bases numbered 15, after V lost 3 bases and J lost 15 bases. The length of the CDR3 is 15 residues. Germline V gene data show CDR1 as SGHVS and CDR2 as FQNEAQ. The CDR3 DNA is TGTGCCAGCAGCTTGGTAGAAGAACACGCGGGAGGGCGGTTCTTC. Its protein product is CASSLVEEHAGGRFF.

This clonotype occurred a few times. The genes are TRBV20-1 and TRBJ1-2; 7 bases are shared with TRBD1. CDR3 length: 14 amino acids. V dropped 6 bases and J dropped 4; count of bases not matched to a gene: 11. Germline CDR1 reads DFQATT; CDR2 reads SNEGSKA (reference sequence). The CDR3 coding sequence is TGCAGTGCGAAAACCACAGGGGCAGGCTATGGCTACACCTTC. Amino acid sequence: CSAKTTGAGYGYTF.

CDR3 region: CASTIRLTYEQYF. CDR3 DNA: TGTGCCAGCACCATCAGATTGACCTACGAGCAGTACTTC. The rearrangement links TRBV9 to TRBJ2-7; D is uncertain. This CDR3 is 13 amino acids long. The V end lost 6 bases, the J end lost 2 bases, and 12 bases lay between the germline ends. CDR1 and CDR2 from the germline V gene are SGDLS and YYNGEE.

This clonotype was observed a handful of times. The chain combines TRBV7-8 with TRBJ2-7; D is perhaps TRBD1 (5 bases). The CDR3 has 15 amino acids. Between the trimmed V and J ends, which lost 4 bases and 0 bases, there was a span of 13 bases. The germline CDR1 and CDR2 sequences are SGHVS and FQNEAQ. CDR3 in amino acids: CASSSSHRSSYEQYF. The CDR3 nucleotides read TGTGCCAGCAGCTCGTCTCACAGGAGCTCCTACGAGCAGTACTTC.

This clonotype was observed a handful of times. The CDR3 DNA reads TGTGCCAGCAGTTTAGAGTTGACTGGTGGGGATACGCAGTATTTT. Translated: CASSLELTGGDTQYF. The chain recombines TRBV12-3 or TRBV12-4 with TRBJ2-3; D not resolved. The ends were cut back, 1 base at V and 6 bases at J, with 14 bases in the middle. The length of the CDR3 is 15 residues.

J is TRBJ2-3 and V is TRBV6-1, with 7 bases that match TRBD2. The germline V gene encodes CDR1 MNHNS and CDR2 SASEGT. The CDR3 sequence is 14 residues long. Losses at the gene ends were 6 bases for V and 2 bases for J; bases not matched to a gene: 5. The CDR3 is CASRWGGDTDTQYF. The CDR3 DNA is TGTGCCAGCAGGTGGGGAGGGGACACAGATACGCAGTATTTT.

This clonotype showed up many times. This chain uses TRBV29-1 with TRBJ1-1; D gene uncertain. Trimming took off 6 bases at V and 6 bases at J, with 14 bases between the two ends. There are 12 residues in the CDR3. Germline CDR1 is SQVTM and CDR2 is ANQGSEA. CDR3 region: CSVSLSRAEAFF. The DNA for the CDR3 is TGCAGCGTGTCATTATCTCGGGCTGAAGCTTTCTTT.

The table lists this clonotype with a few counts. The CDR3 DNA reads as TGTGCCACCAGCAGAGATCCCCTAGCGGGCACCGGGGAGCTGTTTTTT. This codes for CATSRDPLAGTGELFF. V and J are TRBV15 and TRBJ2-2; 8 nucleotides line up with TRBD2. V was pared by 0 bases and J by 4 bases, with 4 bases of the junction left unmatched. The germline V gene has CDR1 LNHNV and CDR2 YYDKDF (reference sequence). The CDR3 contains 16 residues.

The chain couples TRBV6-1 to TRBJ1-1, with no clear D. Trimming shortened V by 6 bases and J by 7 bases, and 12 bases separated the two germline ends. Germline V gene lookup returns CDR1 MNHNS and CDR2 SASEGT. This CDR3 comprises 12 residues. CDR3 DNA sequence: TGTGCCAGCAGCCCATGGGAGTTTGAAGCTTTCTTT. It yields the protein CASSPWEFEAFF.

This chain joins TRBV9 and TRBJ2-1; 9 bases line up with TRBD1. The CDR3 spans 16 residues. With 4 bases clipped from V and 9 bases from J, the junction kept 14 bases outside the gene matches. Germline CDR1 reads SGDLS; CDR2 reads YYNGEE. DNA of the CDR3: TGTGCCAGCAGCCTTACGATCGGACAGGGGTCAGGTGAGCAGTTCTTC. Amino acid sequence: CASSLTIGQGSGEQFF. Complete variable domain (other parts from reference TRBV9 and TRBJ2-1): DSGVTQTPKHLITATGQRVTLRCSPRSGDLSVYWYQQSLDQGLQFLIQYYNGEERAKGNILERFSAQQFPDLHSELNLSSLELGDSALYFCASSLTIGQGSGEQFFGPGTRLTVL.

This rearrangement joins TRBV3-1 to TRBJ2-1; D remains unclear. CDR3 size: 14 residues. With 2 bases removed from V and 7 bases from J, the gap between germline ends came to 12 bases. Germline V gene data show CDR1 as LGHDT and CDR2 as YNNKEL (reference sequence). The DNA of the CDR3 is TGTGCCAGCAGCCAAAGAGACGGTTGGAATGAGCAGTTCTTC. Protein sequence: CASSQRDGWNEQFF.

This clonotype showed up just a few times. The DNA is omitted, as the CDR3 cannot be located on it reliably, and the CDR3 follows TCRdb's listing. The chain recombines TRBV5-1 with TRBJ1-6; the tabulated D call, TRBD1, remains unverified against the DNA. The CDR3 region is 16 residues in length, termini included. The germline V gene encodes CDR1 SGHRS and CDR2 YFSETQ. The CDR3: CASSSTSRVRDSPLHF.

The chain links TRBV20-1 to TRBJ2-7; no clear D. The CDR3 extends over 13 amino acids. In germline, CDR1 is DFQATT, CDR2 SNEGSKA (reference sequence). Trimming removed 3 bases from V and 6 bases from J, with 15 bases in between. CDR3 region: CSASPSSLGEQYF. The CDR3 nucleotides read TGCAGTGCTAGTCCGTCCTCGCTCGGCGAGCAGTACTTC.

The chain uses TRBV7-9 and TRBJ1-2; D gene ambiguous. The ends were cut back, 5 bases at V and 7 bases at J, with 14 bases in the middle. The CDR3 has 13 amino acids. Germline V lookup: CDR1 SEHNR, CDR2 FQNEAQ (reference sequence). The CDR3 loop reads CASSPGLLCGYTF. DNA for the CDR3: TGTGCCAGCAGCCCCGGACTCCTCTGTGGCTACACCTTC.

This clonotype has only a few counts. The chain joins TRBV5-1 to TRBJ1-6; perhaps TRBD1 as D (6 bases). Germline lookup yields CDR1 SGHRS and CDR2 YFSETQ. This CDR3 spans 14 amino acids. V was clipped by 1 base and J by 10 bases, with 12 bases between them. CDR3 sequence: CASSLWGPGSPLHF. The CDR3 DNA sequence: TGCGCCAGCAGCTTGTGGGGGCCAGGGTCACCCCTCCACTTT.

The sample holds a few counts of this clonotype. V is TRBV7-2 and J is TRBJ2-3, with 9 bases matching TRBD1. Per germline, CDR1 SGHTA and CDR2 FQGNSA. The CDR3 is 14 residues long. With V trimmed by 6 bases and J by 3 bases, 4 bases remained unmatched. The CDR3 loop reads CASRRDRVTDTQYF. The DNA for the CDR3 is TGTGCCAGCAGACGGGACAGGGTAACAGATACGCAGTATTTT.

This rearrangement joins TRBV18 to TRBJ1-1; possible D gene TRBD1, 5 bases. The V end lost 1 base, the J end lost 5 bases, and 14 bases lay between the germline ends. The CDR3 is 15 residues long. CDR1 KGHSH and CDR2 LQKENI come from the germline V gene. CDR3 amino acids: CASSPRQGEFTEAFF. DNA for the CDR3: TGTGCCAGCTCACCACGGCAGGGAGAATTTACTGAAGCTTTCTTT.

In its sample, this clonotype was seen a few times. The gene calls are TRBV2 and TRBJ2-2; the D gene could be TRBD1 or TRBD2 (5 bases each). Germline assignment: CDR1 SNHLY and CDR2 FYNNEI. The CDR3 covers 15 residues. Trimming cost V 4 bases and J 1 base, with 10 bases left between them. The CDR3 is CASSARGLNTGELFF. In DNA, the CDR3 is TGTGCCAGCAGTGCGAGGGGCCTGAACACCGGGGAGCTGTTTTTT.

The chain links TRBV5-4 to TRBJ1-1; 9 positions match TRBD1. The germline CDR1 and CDR2 sequences are SGHNT and YYREEE (reference sequence). Trimming removed 0 bases from V and 4 bases from J; junction bases left unmatched: 4. The CDR3 length is 15 residues. The CDR3 loop reads CASSLDRGQTTEAFF. The CDR3 coding sequence is TGTGCCAGCAGCTTGGACAGGGGGCAAACCACTGAAGCTTTCTTT.

In this sample, this clonotype turned up a few times. The chain combines TRBV20-1 with TRBJ2-3; possibly TRBD2 for D (5 bases). This CDR3 region has 17 residues. Trimming removed 3 bases at V and 2 bases at J, with 21 bases between. CDR1 and CDR2 (germline): DFQATT, SNEGSKA (reference sequence). This CDR3 reads CSARLAGRVRATDTQYF. DNA of the CDR3: TGCAGTGCTAGGTTGGCAGGTCGGGTGAGGGCCACAGATACGCAGTATTTT.

This clonotype was picked up many times. J is TRBJ1-1 and V is TRBV20-1; D gene ambiguous. Looked up from germline, CDR1 is DFQATT and CDR2 is SNEGSKA (reference sequence). The CDR3 runs 13 residues. The V end lost 2 bases, the J end lost 4 bases, and 11 bases lay between the germline ends. CDR3 sequence (DNA): TGCAGTGCTAGAACCCCTGAGGGCACTGAAGCTTTCTTT. Protein sequence: CSARTPEGTEAFF.

The table lists this clonotype with a few counts. The chain joins TRBV20-1 to TRBJ1-5; 7 bases align to TRBD1. This CDR3 comprises 15 residues. The junction had 7 bases not matched to a gene; V was cut back by 1 base and J by 4 bases. Per the germline V gene, CDR1 is DFQATT and CDR2 is SNEGSKA (reference sequence). The CDR3 DNA follows: TGCAGTGCTAGAGTATCCGGGACAGTAAATCAGCCCCAGCATTTT. This gives the protein CSARVSGTVNQPQHF.